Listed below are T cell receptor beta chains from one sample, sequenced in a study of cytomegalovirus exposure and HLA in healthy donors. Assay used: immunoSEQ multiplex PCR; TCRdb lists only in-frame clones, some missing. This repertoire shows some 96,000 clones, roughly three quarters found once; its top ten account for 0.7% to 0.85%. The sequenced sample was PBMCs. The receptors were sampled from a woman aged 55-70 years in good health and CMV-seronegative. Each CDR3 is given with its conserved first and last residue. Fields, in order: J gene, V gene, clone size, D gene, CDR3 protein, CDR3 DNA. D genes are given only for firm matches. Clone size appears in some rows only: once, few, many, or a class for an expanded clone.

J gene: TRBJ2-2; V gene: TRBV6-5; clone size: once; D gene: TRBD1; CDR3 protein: CASSYATGATGELFF; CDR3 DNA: TGTGCCAGCAGTTACGCGACAGGGGCCACCGGGGAGCTGTTTTTT
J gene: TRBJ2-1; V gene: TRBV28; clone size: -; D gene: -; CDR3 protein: CASSLSPSSYNEQFF; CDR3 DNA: TGTGCCAGCAGTTTGTCTCCGAGCTCCTACAATGAGCAGTTCTTC
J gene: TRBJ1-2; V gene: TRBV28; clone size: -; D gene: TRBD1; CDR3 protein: CASSSGQVAGYTF; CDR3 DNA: TGTGCCAGCAGTTCAGGACAGGTTGCTGGCTACACCTTC
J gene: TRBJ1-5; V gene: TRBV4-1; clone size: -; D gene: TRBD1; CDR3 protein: CASSPTGRNQPQHF; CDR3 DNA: TGCGCCAGCAGCCCGACAGGGAGGAATCAGCCCCAGCATTTT
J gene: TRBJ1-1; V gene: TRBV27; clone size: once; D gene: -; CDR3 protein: CASSAPGHRGPEAFF; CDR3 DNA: TGTGCCAGCAGTGCTCCGGGACACCGAGGCCCTGAAGCTTTCTTT
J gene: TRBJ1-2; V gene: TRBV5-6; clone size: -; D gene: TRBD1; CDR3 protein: CASSFAGGGYGYTF; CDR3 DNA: TGTGCCAGCAGCTTTGCAGGGGGAGGCTATGGCTACACCTTC
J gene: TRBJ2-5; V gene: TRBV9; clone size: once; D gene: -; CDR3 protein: CASSSYPGVKTETQYF; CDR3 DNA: TGTGCCAGCAGCTCGTACCCAGGGGTGAAAACGGAGACCCAGTACTTC
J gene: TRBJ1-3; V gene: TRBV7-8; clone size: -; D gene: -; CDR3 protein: CASSPQGFSGNTIYF; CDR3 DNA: TGTGCCAGCAGCCCACAGGGATTCTCTGGAAACACCATATATTTT
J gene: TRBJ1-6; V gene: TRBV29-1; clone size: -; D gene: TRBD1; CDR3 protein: CSVRDSSYNSPLHF; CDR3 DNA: TGCAGCGTAAGGGACAGCTCCTATAATTCACCCCTCCACTTT
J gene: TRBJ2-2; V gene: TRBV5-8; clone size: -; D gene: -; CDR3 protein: CASSLVTGSGELFF; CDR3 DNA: TGTGCCAGCAGCTTGGTTACAGGGTCCGGGGAGCTGTTTTTT
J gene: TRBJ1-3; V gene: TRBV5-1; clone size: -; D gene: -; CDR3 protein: CASSSAGRTGNTIYF; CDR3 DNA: TGCGCCAGCAGCTCGGCGGGGAGAACTGGAAACACCATATATTTT
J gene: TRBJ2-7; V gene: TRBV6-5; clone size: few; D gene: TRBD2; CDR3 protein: CASSYSGTSPGYEQYF; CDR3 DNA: TGTGCCAGCAGTTACTCCGGGACTAGCCCTGGCTACGAGCAGTACTTC
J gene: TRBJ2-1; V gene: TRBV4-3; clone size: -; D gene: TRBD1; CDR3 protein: CASSRKIGGQGAKQFF; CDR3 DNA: TGCGCCAGCAGCCGGAAAATAGGGGGACAGGGCGCTAAGCAGTTCTTC
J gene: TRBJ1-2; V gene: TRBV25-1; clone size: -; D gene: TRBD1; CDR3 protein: CASSIQTGEVGGYTF; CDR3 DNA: TGTGCCAGCAGTATTCAGACAGGGGAGGTGGGAGGCTACACCTTC
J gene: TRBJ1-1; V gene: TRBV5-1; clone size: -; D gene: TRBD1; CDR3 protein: CASSLEGASTEAFF; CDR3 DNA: TGCGCCAGCAGCTTGGAGGGGGCTTCGACTGAAGCTTTCTTT
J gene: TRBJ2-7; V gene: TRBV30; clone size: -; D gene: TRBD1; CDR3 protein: CAWSVQGDRGRKGEQYF; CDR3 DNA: TGTGCCTGGAGTGTCCAAGGGGACAGGGGCCGCAAGGGCGAGCAGTACTTC
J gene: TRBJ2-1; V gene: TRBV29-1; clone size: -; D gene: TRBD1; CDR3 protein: CSGGGQVADEQFF; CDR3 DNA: TGCAGCGGTGGGGGACAGGTCGCCGATGAGCAGTTCTTC
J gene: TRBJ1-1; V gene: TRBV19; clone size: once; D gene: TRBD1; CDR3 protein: CASSIGTGGGEAFF; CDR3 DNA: TGTGCCAGTAGTATCGGGACAGGGGGAGGTGAAGCTTTCTTT
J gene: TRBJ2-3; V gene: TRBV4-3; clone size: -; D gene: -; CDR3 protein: CASSQEEGLTDTQYF; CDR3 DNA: TGCGCCAGCAGCCAAGAGGAAGGACTCACAGATACGCAGTATTTT
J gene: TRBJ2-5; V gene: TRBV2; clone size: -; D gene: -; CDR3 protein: CASTVQETQYF; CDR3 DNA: TGTGCCAGCACGGTACAAGAGACCCAGTACTTC
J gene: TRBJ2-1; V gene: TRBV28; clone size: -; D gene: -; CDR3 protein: CASSPQGPARDEQFF; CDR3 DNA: TGTGCCAGCAGTCCACAGGGTCCTGCGCGTGATGAGCAGTTCTTC
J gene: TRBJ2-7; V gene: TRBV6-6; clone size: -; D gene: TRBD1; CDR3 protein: CASRDRVAYEQYF; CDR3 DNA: TGTGCCAGCAGAGACAGGGTAGCCTACGAGCAGTACTTC